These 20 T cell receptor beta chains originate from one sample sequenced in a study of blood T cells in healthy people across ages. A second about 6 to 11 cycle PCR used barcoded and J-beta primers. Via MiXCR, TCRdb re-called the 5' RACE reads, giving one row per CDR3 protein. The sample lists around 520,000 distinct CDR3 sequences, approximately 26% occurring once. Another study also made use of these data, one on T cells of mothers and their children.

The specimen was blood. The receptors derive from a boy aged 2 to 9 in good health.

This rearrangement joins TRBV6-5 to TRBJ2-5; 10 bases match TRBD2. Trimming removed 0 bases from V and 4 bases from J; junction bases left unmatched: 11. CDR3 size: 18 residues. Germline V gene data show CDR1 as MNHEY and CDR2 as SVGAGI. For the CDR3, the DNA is TGTGCCAGCAGTTACTCCCCCTCGCTAGCGGGAGTGGGAGAGACCCAGTACTTC. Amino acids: CASSYSPSLAGVGETQYF.

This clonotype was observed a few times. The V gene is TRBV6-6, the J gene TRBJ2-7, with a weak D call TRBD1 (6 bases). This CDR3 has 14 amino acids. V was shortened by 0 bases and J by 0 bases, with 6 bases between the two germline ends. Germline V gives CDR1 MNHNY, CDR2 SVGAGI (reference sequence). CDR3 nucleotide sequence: TGTGCCAGCAGTTACTCGGACAGCTCCTACGAGCAGTACTTC. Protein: CASSYSDSSYEQYF.

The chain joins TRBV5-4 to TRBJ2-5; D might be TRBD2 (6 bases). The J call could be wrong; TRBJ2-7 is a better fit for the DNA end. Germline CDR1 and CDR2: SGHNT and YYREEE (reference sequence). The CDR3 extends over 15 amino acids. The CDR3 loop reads CASSLSSASSYEQYF. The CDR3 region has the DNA TGTGCCAGCAGCTTATCTAGCGCTAGCTCCTACGAGCAGTACTTC.

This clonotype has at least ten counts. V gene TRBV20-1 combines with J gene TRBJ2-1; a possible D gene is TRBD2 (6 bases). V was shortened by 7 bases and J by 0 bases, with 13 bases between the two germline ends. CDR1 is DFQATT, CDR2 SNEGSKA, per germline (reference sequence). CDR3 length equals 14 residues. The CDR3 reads CSVPGRGSYNEQFF. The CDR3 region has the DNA TGCAGTGTTCCGGGGCGGGGCTCCTACAATGAGCAGTTCTTC.

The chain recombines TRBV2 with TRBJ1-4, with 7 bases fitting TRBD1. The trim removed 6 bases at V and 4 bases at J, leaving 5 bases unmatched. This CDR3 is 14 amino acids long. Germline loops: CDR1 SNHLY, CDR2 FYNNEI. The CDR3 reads CASRVDRVNEKLFF. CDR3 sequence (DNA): TGTGCCAGCAGGGTTGACAGGGTTAATGAAAAACTGTTTTTT.

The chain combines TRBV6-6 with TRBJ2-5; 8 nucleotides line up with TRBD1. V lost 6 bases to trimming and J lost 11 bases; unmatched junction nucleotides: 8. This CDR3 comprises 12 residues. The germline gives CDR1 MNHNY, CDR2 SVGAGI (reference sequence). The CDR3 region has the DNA TGTGCCAGCAGGGACAGGGTTTCGGGGCAGTACTTC. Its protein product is CASRDRVSGQYF.

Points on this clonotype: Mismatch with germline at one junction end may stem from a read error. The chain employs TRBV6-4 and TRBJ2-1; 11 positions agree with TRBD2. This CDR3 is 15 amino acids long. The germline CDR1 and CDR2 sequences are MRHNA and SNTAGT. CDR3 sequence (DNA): TGCGAGATACTAGCGGGGGAGAACCCCTACAATGAGCAGTTCTTC. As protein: CEILAGENPYNEQFF.

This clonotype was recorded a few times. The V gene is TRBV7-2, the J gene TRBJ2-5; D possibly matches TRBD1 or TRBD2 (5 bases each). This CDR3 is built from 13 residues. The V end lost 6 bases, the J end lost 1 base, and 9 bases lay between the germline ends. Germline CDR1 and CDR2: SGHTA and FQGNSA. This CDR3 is CASRGTPQETQYF. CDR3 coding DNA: TGTGCCAGCAGGGGGACCCCCCAAGAGACCCAGTACTTC.

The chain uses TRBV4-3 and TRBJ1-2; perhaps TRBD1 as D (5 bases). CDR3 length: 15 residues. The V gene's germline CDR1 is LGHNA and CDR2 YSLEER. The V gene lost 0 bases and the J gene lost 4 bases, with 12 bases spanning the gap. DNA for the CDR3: TGCGCCAGCAGCCAAGATTGGCGGGACTTCTATGGCTACACCTTC. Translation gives CASSQDWRDFYGYTF.

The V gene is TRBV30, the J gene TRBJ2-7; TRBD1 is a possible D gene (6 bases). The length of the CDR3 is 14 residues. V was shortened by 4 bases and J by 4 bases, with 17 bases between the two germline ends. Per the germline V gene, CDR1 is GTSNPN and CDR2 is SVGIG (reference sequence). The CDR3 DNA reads TGTGCCTGGACGGACCCGCACACAGGGTACGAGCAGTACTTC. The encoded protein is CAWTDPHTGYEQYF.

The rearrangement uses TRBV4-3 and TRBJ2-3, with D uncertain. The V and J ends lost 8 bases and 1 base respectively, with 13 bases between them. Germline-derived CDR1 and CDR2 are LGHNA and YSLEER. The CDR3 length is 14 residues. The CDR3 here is CASAFRSGTDTQYF. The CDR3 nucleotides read TGCGCCAGCGCCTTTCGGAGTGGCACAGATACGCAGTATTTT.

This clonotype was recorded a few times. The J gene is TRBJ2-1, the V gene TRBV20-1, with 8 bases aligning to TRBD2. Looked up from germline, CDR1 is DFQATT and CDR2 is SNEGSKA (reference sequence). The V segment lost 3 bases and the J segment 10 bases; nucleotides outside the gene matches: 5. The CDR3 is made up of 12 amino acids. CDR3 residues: CSASGGAGEQFF. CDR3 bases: TGCAGTGCTAGCGGGGGGGCCGGGGAGCAGTTCTTC.

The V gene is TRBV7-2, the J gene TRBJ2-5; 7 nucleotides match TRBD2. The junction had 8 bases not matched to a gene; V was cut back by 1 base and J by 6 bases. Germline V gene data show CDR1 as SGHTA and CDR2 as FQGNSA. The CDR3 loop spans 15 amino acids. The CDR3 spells CASSLDRGVRKTQYF. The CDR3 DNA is TGTGCCAGCAGCTTAGACCGGGGGGTAAGGAAGACCCAGTACTTC.

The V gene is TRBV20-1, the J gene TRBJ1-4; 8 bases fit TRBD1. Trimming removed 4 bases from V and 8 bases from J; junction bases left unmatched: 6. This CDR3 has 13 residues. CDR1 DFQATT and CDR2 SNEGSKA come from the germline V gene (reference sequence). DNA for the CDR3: TGCAGTGCTACGACAGGGGCGGAAGAAAAACTGTTTTTT. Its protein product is CSATTGAEEKLFF.

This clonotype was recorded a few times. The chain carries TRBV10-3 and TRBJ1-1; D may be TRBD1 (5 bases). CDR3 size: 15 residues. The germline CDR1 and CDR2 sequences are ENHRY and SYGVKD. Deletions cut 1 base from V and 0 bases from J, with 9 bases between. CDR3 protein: CAISELQEVNTEAFF. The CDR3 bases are TGTGCCATCAGTGAGTTACAGGAGGTGAACACTGAAGCTTTCTTT.

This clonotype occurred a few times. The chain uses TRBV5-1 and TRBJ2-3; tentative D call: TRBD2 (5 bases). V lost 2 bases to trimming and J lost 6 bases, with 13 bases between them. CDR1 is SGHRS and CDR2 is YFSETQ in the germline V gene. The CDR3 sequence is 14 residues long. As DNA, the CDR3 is TGCGCCAGCAGCTTACTAGGTGAGGAGGATACGCAGTATTTT. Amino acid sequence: CASSLLGEEDTQYF.

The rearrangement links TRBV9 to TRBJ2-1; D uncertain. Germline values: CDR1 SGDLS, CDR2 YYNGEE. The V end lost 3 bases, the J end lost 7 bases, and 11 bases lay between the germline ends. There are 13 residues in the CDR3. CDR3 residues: CASSDSLRNEQFF. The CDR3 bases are TGTGCCAGCAGCGACTCCTTGAGGAATGAGCAGTTCTTC.

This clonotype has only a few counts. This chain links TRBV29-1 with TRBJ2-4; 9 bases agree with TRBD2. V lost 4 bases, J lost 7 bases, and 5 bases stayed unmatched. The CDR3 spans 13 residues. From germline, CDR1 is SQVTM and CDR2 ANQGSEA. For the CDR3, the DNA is TGCAGCGTTGGCGGCACTAGCGGGAACATTCAGTACTTC. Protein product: CSVGGTSGNIQYF.

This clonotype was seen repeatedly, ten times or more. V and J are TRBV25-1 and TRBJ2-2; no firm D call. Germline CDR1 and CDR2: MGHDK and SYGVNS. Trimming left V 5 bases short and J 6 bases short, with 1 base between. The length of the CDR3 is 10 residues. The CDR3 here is CASSSGELFF. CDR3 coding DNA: TGTGCCAGCAGTTCCGGGGAGCTGTTTTTT.

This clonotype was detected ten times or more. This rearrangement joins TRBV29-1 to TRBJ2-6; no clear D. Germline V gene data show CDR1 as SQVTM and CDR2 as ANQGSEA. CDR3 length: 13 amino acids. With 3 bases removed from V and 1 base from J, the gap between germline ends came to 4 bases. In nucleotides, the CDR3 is TGCAGCGTTGAGGTTTCTGGGGCCAACGTCCTGACTTTC. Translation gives CSVEVSGANVLTF. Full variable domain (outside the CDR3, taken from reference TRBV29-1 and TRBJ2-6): SAVISQKPSRDICQRGTSLTIQCQVDSQVTMMFWYRQQPGQSLTLIATANQGSEATYESGFVIDKFPISRPNLTFSTLTVSNMSPEDSSIYLCSVEVSGANVLTFGAGSRLTVL.